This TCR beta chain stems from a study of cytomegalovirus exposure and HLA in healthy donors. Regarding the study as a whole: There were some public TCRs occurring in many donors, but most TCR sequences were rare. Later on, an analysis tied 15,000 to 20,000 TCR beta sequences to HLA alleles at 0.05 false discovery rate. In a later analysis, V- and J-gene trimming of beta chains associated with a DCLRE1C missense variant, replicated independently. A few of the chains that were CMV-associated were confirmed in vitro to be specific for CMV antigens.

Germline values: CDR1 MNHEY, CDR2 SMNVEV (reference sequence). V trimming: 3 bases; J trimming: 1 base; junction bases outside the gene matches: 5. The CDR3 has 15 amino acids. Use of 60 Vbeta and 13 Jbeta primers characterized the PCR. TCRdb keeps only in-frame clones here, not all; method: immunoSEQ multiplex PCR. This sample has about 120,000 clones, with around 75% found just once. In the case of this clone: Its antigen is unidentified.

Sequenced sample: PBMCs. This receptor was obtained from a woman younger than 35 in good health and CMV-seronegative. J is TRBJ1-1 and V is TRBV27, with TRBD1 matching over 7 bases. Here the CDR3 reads CASSFDRVRNTEAFF. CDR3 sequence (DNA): TGTGCCAGCAGTTTCGACAGGGTACGGAACACTGAAGCTTTCTTT.